A single sample gave rise to the 18 T cell receptor beta chains below, sequenced in a study of T cell repertoires in cytomegalovirus infection. Via MiXCR, TCRdb re-called the reads, giving one row per CDR3 protein. The table has hundreds of thousands of distinct CDR3 sequences, 35% to 45% seen once. Sample: PBMCs. The source is a human donor in good health (CMV status not recorded). Some clones in this sample may be carry-over from other donors' samples.

This chain joins TRBV27 and TRBJ1-2; 10 bases map to TRBD1. This CDR3 spans 16 amino acids. Per germline, CDR1 MNHEY and CDR2 SMNVEV (reference sequence). V dropped 0 bases and J dropped 8; count of bases not matched to a gene: 9. CDR3 in DNA: TGTGCCAGCAGTTTATCAACAAATGGACAGGGGGAAGGCTACACCTTC. It specifies CASSLSTNGQGEGYTF.

This clonotype turned up a few times. This sequence joins TRBV19 and TRBJ2-7; 7 nucleotides line up with TRBD1. The V gene end was trimmed by 4 bases and the J gene end by 4 bases; junction bases not matched to a gene: 7. This CDR3 has 14 residues. Germline CDR1 reads LNHDA; CDR2 reads SQIVND (reference sequence). The CDR3 coding sequence is TGTGCCAGTAGTAGACAGGGACATCCATACGAGCAGTACTTC. This sequence encodes CASSRQGHPYEQYF.

The V call is TRBV19, the J call TRBJ2-3, with unresolved D. CDR1 is LNHDA and CDR2 is SQIVND in the germline V gene (reference sequence). Between the trimmed V and J ends, which lost 5 bases and 0 bases, there was a span of 9 bases. The CDR3 covers 14 residues. The CDR3 DNA sequence: TGTGCCAGTAGTTGGGGTTCTAGCACAGATACGCAGTATTTT. Amino acid sequence: CASSWGSSTDTQYF.

This clonotype was counted between two and nine times. This chain uses TRBV19 with TRBJ1-1, with a possible D match to TRBD1 (6 bases). V was shortened by 6 bases and J by 3 bases, with 11 bases between the two germline ends. The germline gives CDR1 LNHDA, CDR2 SQIVND (reference sequence). This CDR3 region has 13 residues. The CDR3 DNA reads as TGTGCCAGTAGGGCCGGGGGCGACACTGAAGCTTTCTTT. This gives the protein CASRAGGDTEAFF.

This chain connects TRBV4-1 to TRBJ2-1; 9 nucleotides match TRBD2. This CDR3 spans 15 amino acids. The junction had 4 bases not matched to a gene; V was cut back by 5 bases and J by 2 bases. CDR1 is MGHRA and CDR2 is YSYEKL in the germline V gene. The CDR3 DNA is TGCGCCAGCAGCTGGAGACTAGCGGCCTACAATGAGCAGTTCTTC. As protein: CASSWRLAAYNEQFF.

This clonotype appeared a few times. The V gene is TRBV19, the J gene TRBJ2-1, with 8 nucleotides matching TRBD2. The germline CDR1 and CDR2 sequences are LNHDA and SQIVND (reference sequence). Trimming at V came to 10 bases and at J to 9 bases, leaving 17 bases not matched to a gene. The CDR3 contains 15 residues. CDR3 region: CATRIGVAGIGEQFF. In nucleotides, the CDR3 is TGTGCCACCCGAATCGGGGTAGCGGGAATAGGTGAGCAGTTCTTC.

CDR3: CASSRGITGGRDTIYF. CDR3 nucleotides: TGTGCCAGCAGCCGTGGAATTACAGGGGGTCGGGACACCATATATTTT. V usage is TRBV11-2 and J usage is TRBJ1-3, with TRBD1 matching over 8 bases. CDR1 is SGHAT, CDR2 FQNNGV, per germline. The CDR3 covers 16 residues. With V trimmed by 5 bases and J by 8 bases, 14 bases remained unmatched.

The chain joins TRBV19 to TRBJ1-1, with D maybe TRBD1 (5 bases). From germline, CDR1 is LNHDA and CDR2 SQIVND (reference sequence). Trimming removed 5 bases from V and 7 bases from J, with 11 bases in between. The CDR3 is 12 residues long. In DNA form, the CDR3 reads TGTGCCAGTAGTGTTGGGGGGGTTGAAGCTTTCTTT. Its protein product is CASSVGGVEAFF.

This clonotype was seen more than once but under ten times. The chain uses TRBV5-6 and TRBJ2-1; 7 nucleotides agree with TRBD2. CDR1 SGHDT and CDR2 YYEEEE come from the germline V gene. The CDR3 is 13 residues long. V lost 3 bases and J lost 5; bases outside the gene matches: 2. The CDR3 DNA reads TGTGCCAGCAGCTCCGGGACTAACAATGAGCAGTTCTTC. The encoded protein is CASSSGTNNEQFF.

The chain combines TRBV7-6 with TRBJ2-1; D is uncertain. This CDR3 is built from 13 residues. The V and J ends lost 2 bases and 10 bases respectively, with 12 bases between them. From germline, CDR1 is SGHVS and CDR2 FNYEAQ. CDR3 in DNA: TGTGCCAGCAGCTTAACGACCCCGGCGGAGCAGTTCTTC. It yields the protein CASSLTTPAEQFF.

The gene calls are TRBV10-3 and TRBJ2-5; no definite D call. CDR3 length: 10 amino acids. The V end lost 8 bases, the J end lost 2 bases, and 3 bases lay between the germline ends. CDR1 and CDR2 (germline): ENHRY, SYGVKD. As DNA, the CDR3 is TGTGCCATCGGACAAGAGACCCAGTACTTC. It specifies CAIGQETQYF.

The chain carries TRBV2 and TRBJ1-2; TRBD1 aligns across 8 bases. J gave up 8 bases and V 5 bases, and 10 bases lay outside the gene matches. This CDR3 has 14 amino acids. Looked up from germline, CDR1 is SNHLY and CDR2 is FYNNEI. CDR3 DNA sequence: TGTGCCAGCAGTAAATCTACAGGGGGAGAAGGCTACACCTTC. Translating it yields CASSKSTGGEGYTF.

The genes are TRBV3-1 and TRBJ2-3, with D tentatively TRBD2 (5 bases). The CDR3 is made up of 15 amino acids. Germline V gene lookup returns CDR1 LGHDT and CDR2 YNNKEL (reference sequence). V was pared by 0 bases and J by 3 bases, with 10 bases between. CDR3 protein: CASSQDNRGTDTQYF. The CDR3 DNA sequence: TGTGCCAGCAGCCAAGATAACCGGGGAACAGATACGCAGTATTTT.

This clonotype was observed a handful of times. The CDR3 reads CASSIFGPPGRGQPQHF. CDR3 nucleotide sequence: TGTGCCAGTAGTATATTTGGCCCGCCAGGGCGTGGACAGCCCCAGCATTTT. The chain carries TRBV19 and TRBJ1-5, with D perhaps matching TRBD1 (5 bases). The CDR3 extends over 17 amino acids. V was shortened by 2 bases and J by 7 bases, with 21 bases between the two germline ends. Germline-derived CDR1 and CDR2 are LNHDA and SQIVND (reference sequence).

On this clonotype itself: An end of the junction differs from the germline gene, which may be a read error. The chain is built from TRBV28 and TRBJ2-1; D possibly corresponds to TRBD2 (5 bases). The length of the CDR3 is 13 residues. The germline CDR1 and CDR2 sequences are MDHEN and SYDVKM. The CDR3 coding sequence is TGTGCCAGCAGCCGCCCTGCGAGTGGCAGCGGCCTCTTC. Translating it yields CASSRPASGSGLF.

This clonotype was seen only a few times. One junction end disagrees with the germline gene, perhaps due to a read error. The J gene is TRBJ1-4, the V gene TRBV7-6; 7 nucleotides align to TRBD1. Germline CDR1 and CDR2: SGHVS and FNYEAQ. The CDR3 loop spans 15 amino acids. In DNA, the CDR3 is TGTGCTAGCAGTTCACGGACAGGACTTAATGAAAAACTGTTTTTT. Its protein is CASSSRTGLNEKLFF.

The chain combines TRBV6-5 with TRBJ1-2; D is perhaps TRBD1 (5 bases). Trimming removed 0 bases from V and 5 bases from J, with 16 bases in between. This CDR3 has 16 amino acids. In germline, CDR1 is MNHEY, CDR2 SVGAGI. CDR3 bases: TGTGCCAGCAGTTACTCGATAACCAGTCCAGGGTATGGCTACACCTTC. It translates to CASSYSITSPGYGYTF.

This clonotype has a handful of counts. The V gene is TRBV11-1, the J gene TRBJ2-7; D may match TRBD1 or TRBD2 (5 bases each). With 2 bases removed from V and 5 bases from J, the gap between germline ends came to 7 bases. The length of the CDR3 is 12 residues. Germline V gene sequence: CDR1 SGHAT, CDR2 FQDESV (reference sequence). The CDR3 nucleotides are TGTGCCAGCAGCTTAATGGGGGACGAGCAGTACTTC. Translated: CASSLMGDEQYF.